The 12 T cell receptor beta chains below come from one sample, sequenced in a study of Ad26.COV2.S vaccination and SARS-CoV-2 variants. Specified treatment: about 20 received Ad26.COV2.S at low or high dose, single or two shots; five or six received placebo; per-sample allocation not given. Repertoires come from day 63 after the first vaccine or placebo injection. TCRdb keeps only in-frame clones here, not all; method: immunoSEQ multiplex PCR. The data show around 450,000 clones, more than 80% seen once. Sequencing used peripheral blood, obtained in a trial of Ad26.COV2.S vaccine versus placebo. The receptors originated from a person aged 18-60 years who received the Ad26.COV2.S COVID-19 vaccine or a placebo.

This clone appeared once. The chain has TRBV5-1 and TRBJ1-2; 11 bases agree with TRBD1. Germline CDR1 and CDR2: SGHRS and YFSETQ. The CDR3 length is 17 residues. The junction had 12 bases not matched to a gene; V was cut back by 4 bases and J by 4 bases. The CDR3 nucleotides are TGCGCCAGCAGCCCCGGGACAGGGGGTTATCAGCGCTATGGCTACACCTTC. Its translation: CASSPGTGGYQRYGYTF.

V is TRBV2 and J is TRBJ1-2, with 7 bases fitting TRBD1. CDR1 and CDR2 from the germline V gene are SNHLY and FYNNEI. The V gene end was trimmed by 10 bases and the J gene end by 6 bases; junction bases not matched to a gene: 2. This CDR3 is 10 amino acids long. The CDR3 DNA reads as TGTGCCAACACAGGGGATGGCTACACCTTC. Protein product: CANTGDGYTF.

A few counts support this clone. V usage is TRBV6-2 or TRBV6-3 and J usage is TRBJ2-7; no firm D call. Trimming removed 2 bases at V and 1 base at J, with 6 bases between. Germline V gene sequence: CDR1 MNHEY, CDR2 SVGEGT. There are 13 residues in the CDR3. The CDR3 DNA is TGTGCCAGCAGTTACGTATTGTCCTACGAGCAGTACTTC. It translates to CASSYVLSYEQYF.

This chain joins TRBV19 and TRBJ2-2; D gene ambiguous. V was pared by 6 bases and J by 0 bases, with 8 bases between. CDR3 size: 14 residues. Per germline, CDR1 LNHDA and CDR2 SQIVND (reference sequence). The CDR3 sequence: CASRLNTNTGELFF. The CDR3 DNA reads TGTGCCAGTAGACTTAACACGAACACCGGGGAGCTGTTTTTT.

In nucleotides, the CDR3 is TGTGCCAGCAGCCACCCGGCGTGGGGCCAAGAGACCCAGTACTTC. Translating it yields CASSHPAWGQETQYF. The gene calls are TRBV14 and TRBJ2-5; D remains unclear. This CDR3 has 15 residues. CDR1 and CDR2 (germline): SGHDN, FVKESK. The germline V and J ends were trimmed by 3 bases and 1 base, with 12 bases remaining between them.

The CDR3 DNA reads as TGTGCCAGCAGCCTCCAGCCCGGGGGCAGGGGTAATTCACCCCTCCACTTT. This encodes CASSLQPGGRGNSPLHF. V gene TRBV9 combines with J gene TRBJ1-6; TRBD1 might be the D (6 bases). V dropped 4 bases and J dropped 6 bases, with 20 bases sitting between them. The CDR3 contains 17 residues. Germline-derived CDR1 and CDR2 are SGDLS and YYNGEE.

This chain links TRBV18 with TRBJ1-5, with 8 nucleotides matching TRBD1. Germline trimming cut 5 bases from V and 1 base from J; bases unmatched to any gene: 7. Germline values: CDR1 KGHSH, CDR2 LQKENI. This CDR3 has 16 residues. CDR3 DNA sequence: TGTGCCAGCTCAACCCTTGACAGGGGAAGCAATCAGCCCCAGCATTTT. Residues: CASSTLDRGSNQPQHF.

This sequence joins TRBV30 and TRBJ1-2, with a possible D match to TRBD1 (5 bases). The CDR3 totals 17 residues. Trimming pared 3 bases from V and 0 bases from J, leaving 20 bases between. The germline gives CDR1 GTSNPN, CDR2 SVGIG (reference sequence). DNA of the CDR3: TGTGCCTGGAGCCGCCGGGACTCCTTCGGAGCTAACTATGGCTACACCTTC. The encoded protein is CAWSRRDSFGANYGYTF.

The genes are TRBV18 and TRBJ2-2; the D gene is possibly TRBD2 (6 bases). CDR3 size: 15 residues. V lost 3 bases to trimming and J lost 5 bases, with 13 bases between them. The germline gives CDR1 KGHSH, CDR2 LQKENI. The CDR3 sequence is CASSPTTSYTGELFF. CDR3 in DNA: TGTGCCAGCTCACCGACGACTAGTTATACCGGGGAGCTGTTTTTT.

This chain connects TRBV6-6 to TRBJ1-1; possibly TRBD1 for D (5 bases). CDR3 length: 15 residues. The germline CDR1 and CDR2 sequences are MNHNY and SVGAGI (reference sequence). Trimming left V 7 bases short and J 0 bases short, with 15 bases between. The CDR3 spells CASTQTEPMNTEAFF. CDR3 DNA sequence: TGTGCCAGCACCCAGACAGAGCCAATGAACACTGAAGCTTTCTTT.

Only a few counts were recorded for this clone. The J gene is TRBJ1-2, the V gene TRBV4-1, with a weak D call TRBD1 (5 bases). V lost 1 base and J 2 bases, leaving 11 bases between the germline ends. This CDR3 has 15 amino acids. Per germline, CDR1 MGHRA and CDR2 YSYEKL. CDR3 loop: CASSQVNSGNYGYTF. CDR3 coding DNA: TGCGCCAGCAGCCAAGTCAACTCAGGGAACTATGGCTACACCTTC.

The chain links TRBV7-2 to TRBJ2-7, with 12 bases lining up with TRBD2. CDR1 and CDR2 from the germline V gene are SGHTA and FQGNSA. V lost 1 base to trimming and J lost 2 bases; unmatched junction nucleotides: 9. The CDR3 extends over 18 amino acids. The CDR3 bases are TGTGCCAGCAGCTTAGTTACTAGCGGGAGGTTCGAGGCCTACGAGCAGTACTTC. Translation: CASSLVTSGRFEAYEQYF.